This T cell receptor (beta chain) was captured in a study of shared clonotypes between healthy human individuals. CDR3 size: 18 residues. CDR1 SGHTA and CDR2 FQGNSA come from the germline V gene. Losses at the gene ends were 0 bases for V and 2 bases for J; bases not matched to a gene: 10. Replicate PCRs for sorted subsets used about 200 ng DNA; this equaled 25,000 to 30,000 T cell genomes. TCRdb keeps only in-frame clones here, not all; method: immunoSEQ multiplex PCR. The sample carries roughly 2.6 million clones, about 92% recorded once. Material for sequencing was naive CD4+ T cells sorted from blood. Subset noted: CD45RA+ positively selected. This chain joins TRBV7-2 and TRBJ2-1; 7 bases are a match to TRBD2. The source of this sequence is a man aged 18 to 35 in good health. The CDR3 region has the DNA TGTGCCAGCAGCTTAGCGTCCGTGGGGGAGGGGACCTACAATGAGCAGTTCTTC. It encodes CASSLASVGEGTYNEQFF.